This T cell receptor (beta chain) was identified in a study of blood T cell repertoires in COVID-19. Study summary: T cells, B-cell-depleted T cells, or PBMCs supplied cDNA or gDNA.

In the authors' methods: Estimates of nucleated cell counts were drawn from the amplification of reference gene primers. Profiling relied on immunoSEQ multiplex PCR, and the TCRdb table lists in-frame clones only, not all of them. The V and J calls and clone size are taken from that table; D and trimming were inferred from the DNA. The data hold 65,000 to 90,000 clones, with approximately 89% observed a single time. Between the trimmed V and J ends, which lost 1 base and 0 bases, there was a span of 13 bases. The CDR3 is made up of 17 amino acids. Germline CDR1 is LGHNA and CDR2 is YNFKEQ. The chain couples TRBV4-2 to TRBJ2-1; tentative D call: TRBD2 (6 bases). The source of this sequence is a man at least 80 years old with acute or convalescent COVID-19. Sequenced material: peripheral blood. The CDR3 DNA reads TGTGCCAGCAGCCAAGGGGACTTCTATATCTCCTACAATGAGCAGTTCTTC. This translates into CASSQGDFYISYNEQFF.